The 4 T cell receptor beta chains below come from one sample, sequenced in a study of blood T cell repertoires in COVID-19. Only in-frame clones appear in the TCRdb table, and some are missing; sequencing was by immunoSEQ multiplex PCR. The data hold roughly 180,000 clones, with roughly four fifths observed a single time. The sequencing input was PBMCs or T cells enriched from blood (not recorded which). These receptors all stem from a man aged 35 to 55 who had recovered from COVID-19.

CDR3 bases: TGTGCCAGCACAGGAAGCCGATACCCAACCTACGAGCAGTACGTC. Translated, it gives CASTGSRYPTYEQYV. The genes are TRBV2 and TRBJ2-7; D not resolved. The CDR3 runs to 15 residues. Germline values: CDR1 SNHLY, CDR2 FYNNEI. With 7 bases removed from V and 2 bases from J, the gap between germline ends came to 18 bases.

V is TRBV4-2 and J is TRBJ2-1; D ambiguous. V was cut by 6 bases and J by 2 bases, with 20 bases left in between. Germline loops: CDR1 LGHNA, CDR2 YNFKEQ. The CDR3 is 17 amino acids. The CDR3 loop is CASRESAHTSAYNEQFF. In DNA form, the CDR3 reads TGTGCCAGCAGAGAAAGCGCCCATACCTCGGCCTACAATGAGCAGTTCTTC.

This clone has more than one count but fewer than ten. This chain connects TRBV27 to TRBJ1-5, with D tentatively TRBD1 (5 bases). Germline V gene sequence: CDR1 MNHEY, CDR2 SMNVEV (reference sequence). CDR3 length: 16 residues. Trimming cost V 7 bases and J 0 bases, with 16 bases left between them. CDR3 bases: TGTGCCAGCACGCGACGGGGGGACGATAGCAATCAGCCCCAGCATTTT. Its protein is CASTRRGDDSNQPQHF.

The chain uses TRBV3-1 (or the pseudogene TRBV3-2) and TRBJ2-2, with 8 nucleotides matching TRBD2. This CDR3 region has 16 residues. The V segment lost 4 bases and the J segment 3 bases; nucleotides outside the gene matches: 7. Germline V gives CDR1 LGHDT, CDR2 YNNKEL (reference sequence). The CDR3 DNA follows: TGTGCCAGCAGCCGAGCGGGGGCCCAGGACACCGGGGAGCTGTTTTTT. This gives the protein CASSRAGAQDTGELFF.